The 27 T cell receptor beta chains presented below share a single source sample, sequenced in a study of blood T cell repertoires in COVID-19. The method was immunoSEQ multiplex PCR; TCRdb's version includes in-frame clones alone and lacks a portion of them. The table has about 220,000 clones, about four fifths seen once. The sample consisted of peripheral blood. These receptors were collected from a woman older than 75 with acute or convalescent COVID-19.

This chain links TRBV5-1 with TRBJ1-1; 8 bases agree with TRBD1. The CDR3 is 14 amino acids. Germline V gives CDR1 SGHRS, CDR2 YFSETQ. Germline trimming cut 8 bases from V and 4 bases from J; bases unmatched to any gene: 10. In DNA, the CDR3 is TGCGCCAGTTTTTCCGACAGGGGAAGCACTGAAGCTTTCTTT. Amino acid sequence: CASFSDRGSTEAFF. Full variable domain (remainder filled in from reference TRBV5-1 and TRBJ1-1): KAGVTQTPRYLIKTRGQQVTLSCSPISGHRSVSWYQQTPGQGLQFLFEYFSETQRNKGNFPGRFSGRQFSNSRSEMNVSTLELGDSALYLCASFSDRGSTEAFFGQGTRLTVV.

The chain couples TRBV27 to TRBJ1-6; 7 nucleotides agree with TRBD1. Germline CDR1 MNHEY, CDR2 SMNVEV (reference sequence). V was pared by 4 bases and J by 6 bases, with 9 bases of the junction left unmatched. This CDR3 has 16 residues. The CDR3 sequence: CASSSTQGYVNSPLHF. The CDR3 DNA follows: TGTGCCAGCAGTTCAACACAGGGGTATGTTAATTCACCCCTCCACTTT.

The V and J genes are TRBV11-3 and TRBJ1-1; no clear D gene. Trimming cost V 3 bases and J 10 bases, with 9 bases left between them. This CDR3 comprises 11 residues. Germline V gene data show CDR1 as SGHNT and CDR2 as YENEEA. CDR3 sequence reads: CASSFREVAFF. The CDR3 DNA sequence: TGTGCCAGCAGCTTCAGAGAGGTAGCTTTCTTT.

V is TRBV15 and J is TRBJ2-1; 10 bases align to TRBD2. V gave up 5 bases and J gave up 4 bases; unmatched junction bases: 20. The germline V gene encodes CDR1 LNHNV and CDR2 YYDKDF (reference sequence). CDR3 length: 20 amino acids. The CDR3 is CATSYGQEAVERGGYNEQFF. The CDR3 DNA reads TGTGCCACCAGCTATGGACAGGAGGCGGTCGAGCGGGGGGGTTACAATGAGCAGTTCTTC.

The chain couples TRBV10-3 to TRBJ1-6; D is uncertain. Germline CDR1 is ENHRY and CDR2 is SYGVKD. With 2 bases removed from V and 6 bases from J, the gap between germline ends came to 11 bases. The CDR3 totals 15 residues. In DNA form, the CDR3 reads TGTGCCATCAGTGAGGAGGGTACTCTTAATTCACCCCTCCACTTT. Its protein product is CAISEEGTLNSPLHF.

This clone came up a few times. V gene TRBV19 combines with J gene TRBJ1-2; 8 bases are a match to TRBD1. The V segment lost 4 bases and the J segment 0 bases; nucleotides outside the gene matches: 1. The CDR3 extends over 14 amino acids. CDR1 is LNHDA and CDR2 is SQIVND in the germline V gene (reference sequence). CDR3 nucleotides: TGTGCCAGTAGTAGGGGACAGGCTAACTATGGCTACACCTTC. This codes for CASSRGQANYGYTF.

The chain carries TRBV11-3 and TRBJ2-7, with TRBD1 matching 7 bases. Germline lookup yields CDR1 SGHNT and CDR2 YENEEA. This CDR3 comprises 17 residues. V trimming: 4 bases; J trimming: 3 bases; junction bases outside the gene matches: 15. CDR3 DNA: TGTGCCAGCAGCTCGACCCTACTACCGACAGGGCTCTACGAGCAGTACTTC. Amino acid sequence: CASSSTLLPTGLYEQYF. Variable domain in full (rest from reference TRBV11-3 and TRBJ2-7): EAGVVQSPRYKIIEKKQPVAFWCNPISGHNTLYWYLQNLGQGPELLIRYENEEAVDDSQLPKDRFSAERLKGVDSTLKIQPAELGDSAVYLCASSSTLLPTGLYEQYFGPGTRLTVT.

V and J are TRBV7-2 and TRBJ1-5; TRBD1 agrees at 10 bases. In germline, CDR1 is SGHTA, CDR2 FQGNSA. After removal of 0 bases from V and 5 bases from J, the junction contained 4 bases not matched to a gene. The CDR3 is made up of 16 amino acids. For the CDR3, the DNA is TGTGCCAGCAGCTTAGCGACAGGGGGCATCGATCAGCCCCAGCATTTT. This translates into CASSLATGGIDQPQHF.

V gene TRBV6-5 combines with J gene TRBJ2-7; maybe TRBD1 (6 bases). Germline V gene data show CDR1 as MNHEY and CDR2 as SVGAGI. Trimming pared 6 bases from V and 2 bases from J, leaving 11 bases between. The CDR3 totals 13 residues. The CDR3 spells CASRRTGTYEQYF. CDR3 nucleotides: TGTGCCAGCAGACGCACAGGGACCTACGAGCAGTACTTC.

This chain connects TRBV3-1 (or the pseudogene TRBV3-2) to TRBJ1-2; D is possibly TRBD1 (6 bases). CDR3 length: 15 amino acids. Trimming cost V 0 bases and J 5 bases, with 13 bases left between them. Germline CDR1 reads LGHDT; CDR2 reads YNNKEL (reference sequence). In DNA form, the CDR3 reads TGTGCCAGCAGCCAAGATCTCCGGGACATATATGGCTACACCTTC. It codes for CASSQDLRDIYGYTF.

The chain joins TRBV9 to TRBJ1-2; 9 bases agree with TRBD1. The CDR3 consists of 15 residues. V shed 0 bases, J shed 5 bases, and the junction held 5 bases outside the gene matches. The germline CDR1 and CDR2 sequences are SGDLS and YYNGEE. CDR3 sequence (DNA): TGTGCCAGCAGCGTAGAGCCGGGGACAGGGTATGGCTACACCTTC. This codes for CASSVEPGTGYGYTF.

The rearrangement joins TRBV28 to TRBJ2-7; 9 bases are shared with TRBD1. Trimming cost V 8 bases and J 9 bases; bases outside gene matches: 11. This CDR3 spans 13 amino acids. Germline V gene data show CDR1 as MDHEN and CDR2 as SYDVKM. This chain's CDR3 is CASQKGTGIWQYF. CDR3 in DNA: TGTGCCAGCCAGAAAGGGACAGGGATCTGGCAGTACTTC.

J is TRBJ1-2 and V is TRBV6-5; possibly TRBD1 for D (6 bases). CDR3 size: 14 residues. Trimming left V 7 bases short and J 2 bases short, with 14 bases between. In germline, CDR1 is MNHEY, CDR2 SVGAGI. For the CDR3, the DNA is TGTGCCAGCACTACACCCACAGGGAACTATGGCTACACCTTC. Residues: CASTTPTGNYGYTF.

CDR3 bases: TGTGCCAGCAGTTACCAGGGGGGACTGAATGAAAAACTGTTTTTT. Its protein product is CASSYQGGLNEKLFF. The chain couples TRBV6-5 to TRBJ1-4; 7 bases are a match to TRBD1. This CDR3 contains 15 residues. After removal of 2 bases from V and 5 bases from J, the junction contained 5 bases not matched to a gene. From germline, CDR1 is MNHEY and CDR2 SVGAGI.

A single count supports this clone. This chain links TRBV12-3 or TRBV12-4 with TRBJ2-2; D ambiguous. V gave up 3 bases and J gave up 4 bases, with 3 bases separating them. CDR3 length equals 12 residues. CDR3 protein: CASSFITGELFF. The CDR3 region has the DNA TGTGCCAGCAGTTTTATCACCGGGGAGCTGTTTTTT.

CDR3 in DNA: TGTGCCAGCAGTGAAGCTGGCAGCAATCAGCCCCAGCATTTT. This encodes CASSEAGSNQPQHF. The chain recombines TRBV6-1 with TRBJ1-5; D ambiguous. The CDR3 covers 14 residues. V was trimmed by 0 bases and J by 1 base, leaving 4 bases between them. Germline values: CDR1 MNHNS, CDR2 SASEGT.

The chain couples TRBV18 to TRBJ1-4, with D maybe TRBD1 (6 bases). Germline loops: CDR1 KGHSH, CDR2 LQKENI. CDR3 length: 15 amino acids. V shed 2 bases and J shed 8 bases, with 15 bases lying between them. CDR3: CASSPRGGSDEKLFF. CDR3 nucleotides: TGTGCCAGCTCACCAAGGGGGGGTTCCGACGAAAAACTGTTTTTT. Using reference TRBV18 and TRBJ1-4 for the parts outside the CDR3, the full variable domain is NAGVMQNPRHLVRRRGQEARLRCSPMKGHSHVYWYRQLPEEGLKFMVYLQKENIIDESGMPKERFSAEFPKEGPSILRIQQVVRGDSAAYFCASSPRGGSDEKLFFGSGTQLSVL.

The genes are TRBV28 and TRBJ2-7; TRBD1 matches 9 bases. The CDR3 extends over 15 amino acids. The germline gives CDR1 MDHEN, CDR2 SYDVKM. The ends lost 5 bases at V and 2 bases at J; junction bases unmatched: 7. As DNA, the CDR3 is TGTGCCAGCAGTGGAATGGGACAGGGAACCTACGAGCAGTACTTC. It codes for CASSGMGQGTYEQYF. The full variable domain, its missing parts supplied by reference TRBV28 and TRBJ2-7, is DVKVTQSSRYLVKRTGEKVFLECVQDMDHENMFWYRQDPGLGLRLIYFSYDVKMKEKGDIPEGYSVSREKKERFSLILESASTNQTSMYLCASSGMGQGTYEQYFGPGTRLTVT.

V and J are TRBV10-2 and TRBJ2-7, with 9 positions matching TRBD1. Germline CDR1 WSHSY, CDR2 SAAADI. V shed 5 bases and J 3 bases; nucleotides not matched to a gene: 5. The CDR3 covers 14 residues. The CDR3 region has the DNA TGCGCCAGCAGTACTATGACAGGGGGCTACGAGCAGTACTTC. Protein product: CASSTMTGGYEQYF.

The chain couples TRBV27 to TRBJ1-2, with D possibly matching TRBD1 (5 bases). The CDR3 runs to 16 residues. V lost 4 bases to trimming and J lost 3 bases, with 18 bases between them. Germline loops: CDR1 MNHEY, CDR2 SMNVEV (reference sequence). The DNA of the CDR3 is TGTGCCAGCAGTTCCCGAGCCGCACAGGTTTACTATGGCTACACCTTC. Protein: CASSSRAAQVYYGYTF.

The chain has TRBV11-2 and TRBJ2-7; the match to TRBD1 covers 7 bases. V shed 1 base and J 1 base; nucleotides not matched to a gene: 13. This CDR3 region has 18 residues. CDR1 SGHAT and CDR2 FQNNGV come from the germline V gene. The CDR3 bases are TGTGCCAGCAGCTTAGCCTGGCTACGGAACAGGGGATCCTACGAGCAGTACTTC. It is translated as CASSLAWLRNRGSYEQYF.

The chain has TRBV7-2 and TRBJ2-5; D might be TRBD2 (6 bases). Germline V lookup: CDR1 SGHTA, CDR2 FQGNSA. The CDR3 sequence is 15 residues long. With 2 bases removed from V and 4 bases from J, the gap between germline ends came to 14 bases. As DNA, the CDR3 is TGTGCCAGCAGCTTACAATCTCTCGGGGGAGAGACCCAGTACTTC. The encoded protein is CASSLQSLGGETQYF.

This clone was observed once. The junction shows a germline mismatch at one end, possibly a read error. The rearrangement joins TRBV2 to TRBJ2-3; weak D call: TRBD2 (6 bases). CDR1 is SNHLY and CDR2 is FYNNEI in the germline V gene. This CDR3 region has 14 residues. This chain's CDR3 is CARSGPGGTDTQYF. CDR3 sequence (DNA): TGTGCCCGCAGCGGACCCGGGGGTACAGATACGCAGTATTTT.

The rearrangement links TRBV12-5 to TRBJ1-1; no definite D call. The V end was cut by 6 bases, the J end by 5 bases, with 16 bases between. The CDR3 sequence is 14 residues long. Germline CDR1 is LGHNT and CDR2 is FRNRAP. CDR3 nucleotides: TGTGCTAGTGGCTTGCAGGCGGGTGGGACTGAAGCTTTCTTT. Protein product: CASGLQAGGTEAFF. Based on the CDR3 plus reference TRBV12-5 and TRBJ1-1, the full variable domain is DARVTQTPRHKVTEMGQEVTMRCQPILGHNTVFWYRQTMMQGLELLAYFRNRAPLDDSGMPKDRFSAEMPDATLATLKIQPSEPRDSAVYFCASGLQAGGTEAFFGQGTRLTVV.

The gene calls are TRBV11-2 and TRBJ1-2; 9 bases are shared with TRBD1. Germline values: CDR1 SGHAT, CDR2 FQNNGV. Trimming took 1 base from V and 0 from J; bases not matched to a gene: 3. This CDR3 region has 16 residues. The CDR3: CASSLGGTGTNYGYTF. CDR3 coding DNA: TGTGCCAGCAGCTTAGGAGGGACAGGGACTAACTATGGCTACACCTTC. Complete variable domain (other parts from reference TRBV11-2 and TRBJ1-2): EAGVAQSPRYKIIEKRQSVAFWCNPISGHATLYWYQQILGQGPKLLIQFQNNGVVDDSQLPKDRFSAERLKGVDSTLKIQPAKLEDSAVYLCASSLGGTGTNYGYTFGSGTRLTVV.

V is TRBV6-5 and J is TRBJ2-5, with 8 nucleotides matching TRBD2. After removal of 2 bases from V and 4 bases from J, the junction contained 9 bases not matched to a gene. The CDR3 length is 16 residues. Germline values: CDR1 MNHEY, CDR2 SVGAGI. CDR3 bases: TGTGCCAGCAGTTACCCCCGGGAGGGGGGGCTAGAGACCCAGTACTTC. Translation gives CASSYPREGGLETQYF.

The V and J genes are TRBV10-2 and TRBJ2-1; the D gene is possibly TRBD2 (5 bases). Trimming removed 2 bases from V and 0 bases from J, with 20 bases in between. CDR3 length equals 19 residues. In germline, CDR1 is WSHSY, CDR2 SAAADI. CDR3 sequence (DNA): TGCGCCAGCAGTGAGCCCCCAGGAGGTCACCGGAGCTCCTACAATGAGCAGTTCTTC. Amino acids: CASSEPPGGHRSSYNEQFF.